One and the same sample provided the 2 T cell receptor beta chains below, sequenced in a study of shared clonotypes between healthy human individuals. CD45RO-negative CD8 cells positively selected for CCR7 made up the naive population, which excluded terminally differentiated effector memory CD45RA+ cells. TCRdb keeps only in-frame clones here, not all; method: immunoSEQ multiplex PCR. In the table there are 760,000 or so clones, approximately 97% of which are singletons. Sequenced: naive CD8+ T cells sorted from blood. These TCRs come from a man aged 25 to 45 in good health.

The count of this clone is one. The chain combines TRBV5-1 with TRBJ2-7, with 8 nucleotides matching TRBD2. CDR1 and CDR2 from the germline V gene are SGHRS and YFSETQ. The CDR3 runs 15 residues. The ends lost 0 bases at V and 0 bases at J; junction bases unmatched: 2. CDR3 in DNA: TGCGCCAGCAGCTTGGGAGCGGGGGCCTCCTACGAGCAGTACTTC. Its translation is CASSLGAGASYEQYF.

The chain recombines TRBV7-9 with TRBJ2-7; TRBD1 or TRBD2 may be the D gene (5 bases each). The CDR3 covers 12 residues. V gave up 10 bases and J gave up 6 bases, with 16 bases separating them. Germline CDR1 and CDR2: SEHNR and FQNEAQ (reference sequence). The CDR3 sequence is CATQVGTAEQYF. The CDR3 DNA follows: TGTGCCACCCAGGTGGGGACGGCCGAGCAGTACTTC.